The 13 T cell receptor beta chains below all came from one sample that was sequenced in a study of CD8 T cells in ankylosing spondylitis. Study-level findings and limits: A TCR beta motif of under 10 highly homologous variants appeared characteristic of ankylosing spondylitis blood.

TCRdb analysed the 5' RACE reads with MiXCR anew, one entry per CDR3 protein. This table holds about 540,000 distinct CDR3 sequences, 10% to 15% found once. No cognate antigen is known for these TCRs. Sequencing input: blood, either unsorted or a sorted T cell fraction (not recorded which). The receptors were sampled from a male donor with ankylosing spondylitis.

The chain carries TRBV5-1 and TRBJ2-5; no clear D gene. CDR1 and CDR2 from the germline V gene are SGHRS and YFSETQ. The CDR3 runs 13 residues. Trimming left V 2 bases short and J 2 bases short, with 7 bases between. The CDR3 DNA is TGCGCCAGCAGCTTTACCCCACAAGAGACCCAGTACTTC. Translated: CASSFTPQETQYF.

The table lists this clonotype with a few counts. The V call is TRBV18, the J call TRBJ1-1; D might be TRBD1 (5 bases). The V gene's germline CDR1 is KGHSH and CDR2 LQKENI. The CDR3 has 13 residues. Trimming cost V 2 bases and J 11 bases, with 15 bases left between them. The CDR3 is CASSPGQGESAFF. As DNA, the CDR3 is TGTGCCAGCTCACCAGGGCAGGGAGAATCCGCTTTCTTT.

This clonotype was seen at least ten times. This chain connects TRBV5-1 to TRBJ1-1; a possible D gene is TRBD1 (6 bases). V was cut by 6 bases and J by 0 bases, with 15 bases left in between. The CDR3 consists of 15 residues. Germline V gene lookup returns CDR1 SGHRS and CDR2 YFSETQ. The CDR3 sequence is CASTIGDNLNTEAFF. Here the CDR3 DNA reads TGCGCCAGCACAATCGGGGACAACCTGAACACTGAAGCTTTCTTT.

The gene calls are TRBV2 and TRBJ2-3; tentative D call: TRBD1 (6 bases). With 7 bases removed from V and 0 bases from J, the gap between germline ends came to 11 bases. This CDR3 has 14 residues. Germline-derived CDR1 and CDR2 are SNHLY and FYNNEI. In DNA, the CDR3 is TGTGCCAGCAATGGGGGCATTAGCACAGATACGCAGTATTTT. Its protein product is CASNGGISTDTQYF.

This sequence joins TRBV7-2 and TRBJ1-1, with D possibly matching TRBD1 (6 bases). Trimming shortened V by 1 base and J by 4 bases, and 10 bases separated the two germline ends. This CDR3 is 14 amino acids long. The germline CDR1 and CDR2 sequences are SGHTA and FQGNSA. The DNA for the CDR3 is TGTGCCAGCAGCTTAGGGGGGGCTAGCACTGAAGCTTTCTTT. This gives the protein CASSLGGASTEAFF.

The chain employs TRBV2 and TRBJ1-2, with D unresolved. V dropped 1 base and J dropped 14 bases, with 14 bases sitting between them. Looked up from germline, CDR1 is SNHLY and CDR2 is FYNNEI. The CDR3 is 12 residues long. CDR3 nucleotide sequence: TGTGCCAGCAGTGAAGGGGTCAGCCCTACAACCTTC. Translated: CASSEGVSPTTF.

This clonotype was seen many times. The J gene is TRBJ2-5, the V gene TRBV3-1; D is undetermined. Trimming cost V 0 bases and J 1 base, with 6 bases left between them. The CDR3 length is 14 residues. CDR1 LGHDT and CDR2 YNNKEL come from the germline V gene (reference sequence). Here the CDR3 reads CASSQDPSQETQYF. In DNA, the CDR3 is TGTGCCAGCAGCCAAGACCCAAGCCAAGAGACCCAGTACTTC.

The chain joins TRBV20-1 to TRBJ2-1, with TRBD2 identical over 10 bases. Germline V gene sequence: CDR1 DFQATT, CDR2 SNEGSKA (reference sequence). Germline trimming cut 2 bases from V and 9 bases from J; bases unmatched to any gene: 10. The CDR3 has 15 amino acids. CDR3 sequence (DNA): TGCAGTGCTAGAAGCCCTAGCGGGAGAGTGAGTGAGCAGTTCTTC. Protein sequence: CSARSPSGRVSEQFF.

This clonotype was observed a single time. Possible read error: a much larger clone is one base away. V gene TRBV29-1 combines with J gene TRBJ2-1, with D possibly called TRBD1 or TRBD2 (6 bases each). The CDR3 consists of 12 residues. In germline, CDR1 is SQVTM, CDR2 ANQGSEA. CDR3 bases: TGCAGCGTTGGGTACTCGGGGGCTGAGCAGCTCTTC. This encodes CSVGYSGAEQLF.

V and J are TRBV7-9 and TRBJ2-1; D perhaps matches TRBD2 (5 bases). V was clipped by 1 base and J by 2 bases, with 12 bases between them. From germline, CDR1 is SEHNR and CDR2 FQNEAQ (reference sequence). The CDR3 extends over 16 amino acids. CDR3 coding DNA: TGTGCCAGCAGCTTAGGTCTAGCATCGACCTACAATGAGCAGTTCTTC. This gives the protein CASSLGLASTYNEQFF.

In its sample, this clonotype was seen once. The V call is TRBV20-1, the J call TRBJ1-2, with 9 nucleotides matching TRBD1. Per the germline V gene, CDR1 is DFQATT and CDR2 is SNEGSKA (reference sequence). V was pared by 3 bases and J by 0 bases, with 8 bases of the junction left unmatched. The CDR3 consists of 16 residues. The CDR3 here is CSASTTGGQTNYGYTF. The CDR3 DNA is TGCAGTGCTAGTACTACAGGGGGCCAAACTAACTATGGCTACACCTTC.

V and J are TRBV11-3 and TRBJ2-2, with 9 bases fitting TRBD1. Trimming removed 4 bases from V and 7 bases from J; junction bases left unmatched: 13. This CDR3 has 17 residues. Germline loops: CDR1 SGHNT, CDR2 YENEEA. As DNA, the CDR3 is TGTGCCAGCAGCTCCGGATTGTGGACAGGGGATGGCGGGGAGCTGTTTTTT. Translating gives CASSSGLWTGDGGELFF. Supplemented by reference TRBV11-3 and TRBJ2-2, the full variable domain reads EAGVVQSPRYKIIEKKQPVAFWCNPISGHNTLYWYLQNLGQGPELLIRYENEEAVDDSQLPKDRFSAERLKGVDSTLKIQPAELGDSAVYLCASSSGLWTGDGGELFFGEGSRLTVL.

Many counts were recorded for this clonotype. One end of the junction does not line up with germline, which may come from a read error. V is TRBV12-3 or TRBV12-4 and J is TRBJ2-1; no clear D. The length of the CDR3 is 14 residues. CDR3 in DNA: TGCGCCAGCAGCTTCGGGCCCAGCTACAATGAGCAGTTCTTC. This codes for CASSFGPSYNEQFF.